This entry lists 16 T cell receptor beta chains sequenced from one sample in a study of T-cell memory formation after mild COVID-19. TCRdb recomputed calls from the 5' RACE reads with MiXCR, one row per CDR3 protein. The repertoire holds approximately 430,000 distinct CDR3 sequences, with 20% to 30% as singletons. Sequenced sample: PBMCs or a T cell subset sorted from them (not recorded which). Receptor source: an adult woman who had mild COVID-19 (a few samples of this study predate the infection). Cell type and time point are not known.

J is TRBJ1-6 and V is TRBV3-1; unclear D gene. V was shortened by 1 base and J by 10 bases, with 14 bases between the two germline ends. The CDR3 extends over 15 amino acids. The germline CDR1 and CDR2 sequences are LGHDT and YNNKEL (reference sequence). DNA for the CDR3: TGTGCCAGCAGCCAAGGTTTCCCAGGACGGTCACCCCTCCACTTT. Its translation: CASSQGFPGRSPLHF.

The chain carries TRBV6-6 and TRBJ1-6; D is ambiguous. The ends were cut back, 2 bases at V and 2 bases at J, with 13 bases in the middle. CDR3 length equals 17 residues. Germline assignment: CDR1 MNHNY and CDR2 SVGAGI (reference sequence). CDR3 in amino acids: CASSYVPQETYNSPLHF. For the CDR3, the DNA is TGTGCCAGCAGTTACGTCCCTCAGGAGACCTATAATTCACCCCTCCACTTT.

This clonotype was detected a few times. The chain carries TRBV7-3 and TRBJ2-3; D may be TRBD2 (5 bases). In germline, CDR1 is SGHTA, CDR2 FQGTGA. The CDR3 extends over 13 amino acids. Trimming took off 2 bases at V and 10 bases at J, with 13 bases between the two ends. CDR3 region: CASSLPPSGAQYF. CDR3 DNA: TGTGCCAGCAGCTTACCACCCTCCGGGGCGCAGTATTTT.

The chain carries TRBV5-1 and TRBJ2-1, with D perhaps TRBD2 (6 bases). Germline-derived CDR1 and CDR2 are SGHRS and YFSETQ. V lost 2 bases, J lost 3 bases, and 9 bases lay in between. This CDR3 region has 14 residues. In nucleotides, the CDR3 is TGCGCCAGCAGCTTCGGGGGTGGCTACAATGAGCAGTTCTTC. The encoded protein is CASSFGGGYNEQFF.

In its sample, this clonotype was seen a few times. The chain has TRBV20-1 and TRBJ2-2; TRBD2 matches at 7 bases. V shed 1 base and J 4 bases; nucleotides not matched to a gene: 12. Per the germline V gene, CDR1 is DFQATT and CDR2 is SNEGSKA (reference sequence). The length of the CDR3 is 17 residues. This CDR3 reads CSARAKNGLGGTGELFF. The CDR3 coding sequence is TGCAGTGCTAGAGCTAAAAATGGACTAGGAGGCACCGGGGAGCTGTTTTTT.

The table lists this clonotype with a few counts. This chain joins TRBV4-3 and TRBJ2-5; weak D call: TRBD2 (6 bases). V gave up 0 bases and J gave up 6 bases, with 14 bases separating them. CDR3 length equals 15 residues. Germline CDR1 LGHNA, CDR2 YSLEER. The CDR3 here is CASSQDTGAIKTQYF. The CDR3 DNA reads TGCGCCAGCAGCCAAGATACGGGAGCGATAAAGACCCAGTACTTC.

The chain combines TRBV29-1 with TRBJ1-2, with TRBD1 identical over 8 bases. This CDR3 spans 12 amino acids. With 7 bases clipped from V and 3 bases from J, the junction kept 4 bases outside the gene matches. CDR1 and CDR2 (germline): SQVTM, ANQGSEA. DNA for the CDR3: TGCAGCGCCGGACAGGGAGACTATGGCTACACCTTC. This gives the protein CSAGQGDYGYTF.

The chain is built from TRBV11-2 and TRBJ1-4; 8 bases agree with TRBD1. Per germline, CDR1 SGHAT and CDR2 FQNNGV. V trimming: 4 bases; J trimming: 7 bases; junction bases outside the gene matches: 8. The CDR3 totals 15 residues. The CDR3 DNA sequence: TGTGCCAGCAGCTCCGCTGGGACAGGACGTGAAAAACTGTTTTTT. It encodes CASSSAGTGREKLFF.

In its sample, this clonotype was seen a few times. This chain connects TRBV7-6 to TRBJ2-5, with a tentative D call TRBD1 (7 bases). Germline V gene data show CDR1 as SGHVS and CDR2 as FNYEAQ. V gave up 1 base and J gave up 3 bases, with 18 bases separating them. The CDR3 loop spans 17 amino acids. The CDR3 bases are TGTGCCAGCAGCTTAGTCCCCCAGGGGGAGGTAGAAGAGACCCAGTACTTC. It yields the protein CASSLVPQGEVEETQYF.

The table lists this clonotype with many counts. J is TRBJ2-7 and V is TRBV12-3 or TRBV12-4; 11 bases line up with TRBD1. This CDR3 comprises 15 residues. V lost 5 bases and J lost 4; bases outside the gene matches: 7. CDR3 in amino acids: CASSPPGQGAYEQYF. In DNA form, the CDR3 reads TGTGCCAGCAGTCCGCCCGGACAGGGGGCTTACGAGCAGTACTTC.

This chain joins TRBV7-8 and TRBJ1-5; D is ambiguous. The germline gives CDR1 SGHVS, CDR2 FQNEAQ. V dropped 1 base and J dropped 6 bases, with 7 bases sitting between them. This CDR3 is 13 amino acids long. CDR3 in DNA: TGTGCCAGCAGCTTAGGGGGATTTCAGCCCCAGCATTTT. Translating gives CASSLGGFQPQHF.

The chain is built from TRBV5-6 and TRBJ2-1; 8 nucleotides align to TRBD2. The ends lost 5 bases at V and 0 bases at J; junction bases unmatched: 7. From germline, CDR1 is SGHDT and CDR2 YYEEEE. The CDR3 contains 16 residues. CDR3 protein: CASSRGGFDSYNEQFF. Here the CDR3 DNA reads TGTGCCAGCAGTCGGGGGGGCTTCGACTCCTACAATGAGCAGTTCTTC.

This clonotype was seen a few times. The rearrangement links TRBV3-1 to TRBJ2-3; a possible D gene is TRBD2 (7 bases). V lost 2 bases and J lost 4, with 16 bases in between. There are 16 residues in the CDR3. Germline-derived CDR1 and CDR2 are LGHDT and YNNKEL (reference sequence). This CDR3 is CASSQTGRGRADTQYF. CDR3 DNA: TGTGCCAGCAGCCAAACAGGGAGGGGGAGAGCAGATACGCAGTATTTT.

The CDR3 here is CASSLDSSATEAFF. The CDR3 DNA follows: TGTGCCAGCAGCTTAGATAGCTCGGCCACTGAAGCTTTCTTT. The chain employs TRBV11-2 and TRBJ1-1; D remains unclear. This CDR3 contains 14 residues. CDR1 is SGHAT, CDR2 FQNNGV, per germline. Trimming removed 0 bases from V and 4 bases from J, with 9 bases in between.

This clonotype was found a few times. The chain couples TRBV7-2 to TRBJ2-3; no clear D gene. Germline V CDR1 and CDR2: SGHTA, FQGNSA. This CDR3 contains 13 residues. V lost 5 bases and J lost 6, with 12 bases in between. CDR3 nucleotide sequence: TGTGCCAGCAGCCTGGATTATCGGGATACGCAGTATTTT. It codes for CASSLDYRDTQYF.

This clonotype was counted between two and nine times. The rearrangement uses TRBV12-3 or TRBV12-4 and TRBJ1-4; TRBD1 matches at 9 bases. This CDR3 spans 14 amino acids. Trimming took 6 bases from V and 7 from J; bases not matched to a gene: 6. This CDR3 is CASRVTGGGEKLFF. Here the CDR3 DNA reads TGTGCCAGCAGGGTGACAGGGGGAGGTGAAAAACTGTTTTTT.